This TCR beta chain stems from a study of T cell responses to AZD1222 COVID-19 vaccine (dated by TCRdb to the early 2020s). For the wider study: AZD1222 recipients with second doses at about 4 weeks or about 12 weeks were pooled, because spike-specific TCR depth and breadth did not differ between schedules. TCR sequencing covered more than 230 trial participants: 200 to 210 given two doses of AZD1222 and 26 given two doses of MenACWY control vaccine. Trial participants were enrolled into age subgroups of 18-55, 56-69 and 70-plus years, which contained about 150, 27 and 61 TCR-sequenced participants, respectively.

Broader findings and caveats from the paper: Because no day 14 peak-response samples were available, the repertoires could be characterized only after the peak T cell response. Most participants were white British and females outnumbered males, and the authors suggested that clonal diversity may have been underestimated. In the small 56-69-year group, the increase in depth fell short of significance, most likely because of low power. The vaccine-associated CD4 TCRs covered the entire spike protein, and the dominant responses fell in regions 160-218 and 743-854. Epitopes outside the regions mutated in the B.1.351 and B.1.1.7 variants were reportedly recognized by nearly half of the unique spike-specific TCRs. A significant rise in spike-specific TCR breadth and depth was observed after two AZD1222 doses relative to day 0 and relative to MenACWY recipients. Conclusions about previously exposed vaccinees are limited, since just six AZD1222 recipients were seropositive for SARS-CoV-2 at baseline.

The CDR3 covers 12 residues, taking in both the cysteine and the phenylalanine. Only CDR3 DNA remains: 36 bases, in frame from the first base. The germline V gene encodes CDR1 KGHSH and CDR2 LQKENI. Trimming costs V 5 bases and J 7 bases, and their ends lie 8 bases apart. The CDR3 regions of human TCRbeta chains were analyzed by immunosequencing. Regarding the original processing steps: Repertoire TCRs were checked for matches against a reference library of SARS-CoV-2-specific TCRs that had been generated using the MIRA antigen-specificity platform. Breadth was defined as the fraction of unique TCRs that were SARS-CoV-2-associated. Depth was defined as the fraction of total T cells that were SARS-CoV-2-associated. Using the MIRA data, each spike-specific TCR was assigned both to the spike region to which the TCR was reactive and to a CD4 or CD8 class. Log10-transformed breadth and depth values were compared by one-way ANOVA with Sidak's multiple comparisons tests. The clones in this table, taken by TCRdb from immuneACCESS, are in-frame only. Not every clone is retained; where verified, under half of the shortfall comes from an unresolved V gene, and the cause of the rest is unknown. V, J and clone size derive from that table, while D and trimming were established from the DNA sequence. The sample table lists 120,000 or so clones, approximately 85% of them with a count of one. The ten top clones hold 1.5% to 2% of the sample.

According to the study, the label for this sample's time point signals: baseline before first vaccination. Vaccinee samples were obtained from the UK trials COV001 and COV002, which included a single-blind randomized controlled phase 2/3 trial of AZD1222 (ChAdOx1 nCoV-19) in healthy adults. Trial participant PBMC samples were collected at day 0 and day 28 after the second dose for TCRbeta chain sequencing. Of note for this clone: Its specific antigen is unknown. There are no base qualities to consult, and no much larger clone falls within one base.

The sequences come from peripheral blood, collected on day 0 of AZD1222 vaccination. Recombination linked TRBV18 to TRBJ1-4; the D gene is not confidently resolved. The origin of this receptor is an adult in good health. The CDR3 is CASSKWGEKLFF. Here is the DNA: TGTGCCAGCTCAAAATGGGGTGAAAAACTGTTTTTT.